This T cell receptor beta chain originates from a study of blood T cell repertoires in COVID-19. Study at large: Donors in the United States, Italy and Spain gave samples during acute or convalescent COVID-19. T cells, B-cell-depleted T cells, or PBMCs supplied cDNA or gDNA.

How the authors handled the data: Reference gene primer amplification in the assay estimated nucleated cell counts. Profiling relied on immunoSEQ multiplex PCR, and the TCRdb table lists in-frame clones only, not all of them. Clonal size and the V and J genes are those of that table, whereas D and trimming came from the DNA. Of more than 85,000 clones in the sample, around 90% are singletons; the top ten hold about 3%. Germline V gene lookup returns CDR1 LNHDA and CDR2 SQIVND (reference sequence). The ends lost 6 bases at V and 3 bases at J; junction bases unmatched: 7. The CDR3 is 15 amino acids. The sequence was collected from a woman between 50 and 59 years old with acute or convalescent COVID-19. The chain recombines TRBV19 with TRBJ2-4, with 8 positions matching TRBD1. Sequencing was done on a sample of peripheral blood. The CDR3 sequence: CASRPLTGGKNIQYF. The CDR3 DNA is TGTGCCAGTAGGCCCCTCACAGGGGGCAAAAACATTCAGTACTTC.